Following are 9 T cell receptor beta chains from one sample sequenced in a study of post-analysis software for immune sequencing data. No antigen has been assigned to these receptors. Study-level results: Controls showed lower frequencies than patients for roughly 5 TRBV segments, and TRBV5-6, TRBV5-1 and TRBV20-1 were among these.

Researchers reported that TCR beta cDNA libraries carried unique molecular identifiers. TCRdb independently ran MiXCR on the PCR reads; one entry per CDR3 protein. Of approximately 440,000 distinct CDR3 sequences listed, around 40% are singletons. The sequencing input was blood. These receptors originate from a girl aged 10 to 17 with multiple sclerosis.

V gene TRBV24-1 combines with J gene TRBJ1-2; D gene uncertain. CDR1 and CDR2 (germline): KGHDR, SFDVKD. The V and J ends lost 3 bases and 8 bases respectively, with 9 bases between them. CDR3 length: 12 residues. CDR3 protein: CATSDGPGGYTF. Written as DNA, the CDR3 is TGTGCCACCAGTGATGGGCCGGGCGGCTACACCTTC.

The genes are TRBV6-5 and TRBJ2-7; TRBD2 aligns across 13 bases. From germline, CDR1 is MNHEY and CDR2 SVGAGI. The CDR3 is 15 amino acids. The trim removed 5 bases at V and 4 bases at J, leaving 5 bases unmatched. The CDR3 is CASSGLAGEEYEQYF. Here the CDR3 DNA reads TGTGCCAGCAGTGGACTAGCGGGAGAAGAGTACGAGCAGTACTTC.

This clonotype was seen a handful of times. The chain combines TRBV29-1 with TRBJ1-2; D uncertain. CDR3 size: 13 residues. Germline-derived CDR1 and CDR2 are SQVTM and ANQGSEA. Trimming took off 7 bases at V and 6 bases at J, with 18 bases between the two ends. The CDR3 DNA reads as TGCAGCGCAGTTAGCTTAATCCCCAATGGCTACACCTTC. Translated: CSAVSLIPNGYTF.

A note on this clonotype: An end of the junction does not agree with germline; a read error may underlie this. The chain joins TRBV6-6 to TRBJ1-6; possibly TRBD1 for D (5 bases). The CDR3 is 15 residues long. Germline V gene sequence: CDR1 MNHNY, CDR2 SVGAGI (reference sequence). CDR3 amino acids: CASSHSNQGGSPLHF. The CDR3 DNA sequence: TGTGCCAGCAGTCACTCGAACCAGGGAGGTTCACCCCTCCACTTT.

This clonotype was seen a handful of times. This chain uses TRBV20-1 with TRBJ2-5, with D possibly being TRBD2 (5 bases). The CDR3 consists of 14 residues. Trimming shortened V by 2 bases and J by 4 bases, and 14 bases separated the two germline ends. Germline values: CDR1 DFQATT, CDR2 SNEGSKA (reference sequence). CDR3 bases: TGCAGTGCTAGAACTGCCTCAGAGGGAGAGACCCAGTACTTC. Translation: CSARTASEGETQYF.

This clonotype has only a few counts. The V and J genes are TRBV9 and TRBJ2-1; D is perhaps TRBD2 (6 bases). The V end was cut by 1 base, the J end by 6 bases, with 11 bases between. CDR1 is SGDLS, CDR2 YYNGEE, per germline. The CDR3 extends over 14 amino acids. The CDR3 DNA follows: TGTGCCAGCAGCGTAAGGACTAACTTCAATGAGCAGTTCTTC. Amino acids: CASSVRTNFNEQFF. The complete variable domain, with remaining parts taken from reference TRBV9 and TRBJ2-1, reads DSGVTQTPKHLITATGQRVTLRCSPRSGDLSVYWYQQSLDQGLQFLIQYYNGEERAKGNILERFSAQQFPDLHSELNLSSLELGDSALYFCASSVRTNFNEQFFGPGTRLTVL.

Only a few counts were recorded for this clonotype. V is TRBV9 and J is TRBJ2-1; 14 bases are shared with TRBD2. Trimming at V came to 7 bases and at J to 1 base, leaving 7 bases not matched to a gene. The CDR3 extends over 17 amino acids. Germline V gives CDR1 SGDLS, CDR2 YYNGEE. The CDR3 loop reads CASVKGLAGGSYNEQFF. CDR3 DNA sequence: TGTGCCAGCGTAAAAGGACTAGCGGGAGGATCCTACAATGAGCAGTTCTTC.

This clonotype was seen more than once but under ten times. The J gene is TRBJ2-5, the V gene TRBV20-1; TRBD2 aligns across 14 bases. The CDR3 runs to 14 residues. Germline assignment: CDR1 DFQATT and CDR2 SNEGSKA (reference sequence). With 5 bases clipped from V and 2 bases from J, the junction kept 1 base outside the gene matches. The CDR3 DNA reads TGCAGTGCTCGGACTAGCGGGGGGCAAGAGACCCAGTACTTC. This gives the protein CSARTSGGQETQYF.

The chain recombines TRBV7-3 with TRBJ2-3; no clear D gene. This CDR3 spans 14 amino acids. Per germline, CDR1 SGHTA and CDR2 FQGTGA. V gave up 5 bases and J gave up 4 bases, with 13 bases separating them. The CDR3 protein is CASSPHPQADTQYF. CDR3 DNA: TGTGCCAGCAGCCCCCACCCTCAGGCAGATACGCAGTATTTT.